A selection of T cell receptor beta chains follows, all from one sample in a study of early T cells in non-severe SARS-CoV-2 infection. Each CDR3 protein gets one entry after TCRdb re-called the 5' RACE reads with MiXCR. The table shows 70,000 or so distinct CDR3 sequences, with 11% occurring only once. The sequencing input was whole blood. These receptors originate from an adult who was a healthcare worker with PCR-confirmed SARS-CoV-2 infection or an uninfected control (not recorded which). Each CDR3 is given with its conserved first and last residue. The D gene is left open where the match is weak. Clone size appears in some rows only: once, few, many, or a class for an expanded clone.

V	D	size	J	CDR3	DNA
TRBV14	.	.	TRBJ1-1	CASSRQDTEAFF	TGTGCCAGCAGCCGACAGGACACTGAAGCTTTCTTT
TRBV12-3/TRBV12-4	TRBD2	many	TRBJ2-1	CASSSASGSNEQFF	TGTGCCAGCAGTTCGGCTAGCGGGTCCAATGAGCAGTTCTTC
TRBV7-7	TRBD1	.	TRBJ2-5	CASSFGDRGKTQYF	TGTGCCAGCAGCTTTGGGGACAGGGGGAAGACCCAGTACTTC
TRBV12-3/TRBV12-4	.	.	TRBJ2-5	CASSRDTQETQYF	TGTGCCAGCAGCCGGGACACCCAAGAGACCCAGTACTTC
TRBV20-1	TRBD2	few	TRBJ2-7	CSAKREDNEQYF	TGCAGTGCTAAACGGGAGGATAACGAGCAGTACTTC
TRBV12-3/TRBV12-4	.	few	TRBJ2-3	CASSLRQGQRIDTQYF	TGTGCCAGCAGTTTACGGCAGGGGCAAAGGATCGATACGCAGTATTTT
TRBV4-2	.	few	TRBJ2-2	CASSQDISRGSTGELFF	TGTGCCAGCAGCCAAGATATTTCGAGAGGTTCGACCGGGGAGCTGTTTTTT
TRBV12-3/TRBV12-4	TRBD1	few	TRBJ2-7	CASSFPRQGVRGYEQYF	TGTGCCAGCAGTTTCCCTCGACAGGGGGTTCGGGGCTACGAGCAGTACTTC
TRBV7-2	.	few	TRBJ2-1	CASSPDSSSYNEQFF	TGTGCCAGCAGCCCGGACTCCAGCTCCTACAATGAGCAGTTCTTC
TRBV12-3/TRBV12-4	.	.	TRBJ2-3	CASSFPGGIGTDTQYF	TGTGCCAGCAGTTTCCCCGGTGGAATCGGCACAGATACGCAGTATTTT
TRBV5-6	TRBD1	.	TRBJ1-1	CASSPADRGRNTEAFF	TGTGCCAGCAGCCCCGCAGACAGGGGCCGGAACACTGAAGCTTTCTTT
TRBV7-6	.	many	TRBJ2-1	CASSLGPHNEQFF	TGTGCCAGCAGCTTAGGACCCCACAATGAGCAGTTCTTC
TRBV28	TRBD1	many	TRBJ2-7	CASRKPRDSTYEQYF	TGTGCCAGCAGAAAGCCTCGGGACAGTACCTACGAGCAGTACTTC
TRBV6-5	TRBD1	few	TRBJ2-7	CASRTRTGSYEQYF	TGTGCCAGCCGGACGAGGACAGGATCCTACGAGCAGTACTTC
TRBV5-4	.	few	TRBJ2-5	CASSSQGQETQYF	TGTGCCAGCAGCTCCCAGGGTCAAGAGACCCAGTACTTC
TRBV6-1	TRBD1	few	TRBJ2-7	CASSQRTGDSYEQYF	TGTGCCAGCAGCCAGCGGACAGGGGATTCCTACGAGCAGTACTTC
TRBV20-1	.	.	TRBJ1-1	CSASPIGRQNTEAFF	TGCAGTGCTAGCCCCATTGGACGGCAGAACACTGAAGCTTTCTTT
TRBV7-2	.	few	TRBJ2-7	CASSGGNYEQYF	TGTGCCAGCAGCGGCGGGAACTACGAGCAGTACTTC
TRBV12-3/TRBV12-4	TRBD1	few	TRBJ1-2	CASSWVRGSYGYTF	TGTGCCAGCAGTTGGGTCAGGGGGAGTTATGGCTACACCTTC
TRBV20-1	.	many	TRBJ2-3	CSARDEGDTQYF	TGCAGTGCTAGAGATGAAGGAGATACGCAGTATTTT
TRBV19	TRBD1	many	TRBJ2-7	CASSTTGVNEQYF	TGTGCCAGTAGTACTACAGGGGTGAACGAGCAGTACTTC
TRBV28	TRBD1	.	TRBJ1-1	CASSDRGNTEAFF	TGTGCCAGCAGTGACAGGGGAAACACTGAAGCTTTCTTT
TRBV28	TRBD1	.	TRBJ2-1	CASTPGQGYNEQFF	TGTGCCAGCACCCCGGGACAGGGCTATAATGAGCAGTTCTTC
TRBV19	.	.	TRBJ2-1	CASSSSMTNEQFF	TGTGCCAGTAGTTCCTCTATGACCAATGAGCAGTTCTTC
TRBV7-9	.	.	TRBJ2-3	CASSFPGAQDTQYF	TGTGCCAGCAGCTTTCCAGGCGCTCAAGATACGCAGTATTTT
TRBV20-1	.	many	TRBJ1-5	CSARDRVRPQHF	TGCAGTGCTAGAGATAGAGTCCGGCCCCAGCATTTT
TRBV18	.	few	TRBJ1-1	CASSPALTGGGEAFF	TGTGCCAGCTCACCGGCCCTGACAGGCGGAGGTGAAGCTTTCTTT
TRBV7-2	.	many	TRBJ1-6	CASSLRGRSDRLGNSPLHF	TGTGCCAGCAGCTTACGCGGGAGATCAGATCGGCTGGGAAATTCACCCCTCCACTTT
TRBV28	.	many	TRBJ1-2	CASSLLGLGYTF	TGTGCCAGCAGTTTATTGGGCCTTGGCTACACCTTC
TRBV14	.	.	TRBJ2-6	CASSQEKWFSGANVLTF	TGTGCCAGCAGCCAAGAAAAATGGTTTTCTGGGGCCAACGTCCTGACTTTC
TRBV6-6	.	many	TRBJ2-7	CASSYHLYEQYF	TGTGCCAGCAGTTACCACCTCTACGAGCAGTACTTC
TRBV6-5	.	many	TRBJ2-6	CASSPVGANVLTF	TGTGCCAGCAGCCCCGTTGGGGCCAACGTCCTGACTTTC
TRBV12-3/TRBV12-4	.	many	TRBJ2-1	CASSFAANPAHEQFF	TGTGCCAGCAGTTTCGCCGCGAATCCAGCCCATGAGCAGTTCTTC
TRBV7-2	.	few	TRBJ1-1	CASSLGPSMNTEAFF	TGTGCCAGCAGCTTAGGTCCCAGCATGAACACTGAAGCTTTCTTT
TRBV10-3	.	few	TRBJ1-2	CAISGGEGSNYGYTF	TGTGCCATCAGTGGTGGGGAGGGCTCCAACTATGGCTACACCTTC
TRBV4-3	.	.	TRBJ2-5	CASSQDRRATQYF	TGCGCCAGCAGCCAAGATCGGCGGGCGACCCAGTACTTC
TRBV20-1	.	.	TRBJ2-7	CSALVPLSEQYF	TGCAGTGCTTTAGTCCCTCTAAGCGAGCAGTACTTC
TRBV29-1	TRBD2	many	TRBJ2-5	CSAPKAGGFQETQYF	TGCAGCGCCCCTAAGGCGGGAGGATTCCAAGAGACCCAGTACTTC
TRBV6-2/TRBV6-3	TRBD1	.	TRBJ1-5	CASSRRTGGSRSNQPQHF	TGTGCCAGCAGCCGAAGGACAGGGGGCTCGAGGAGCAATCAGCCCCAGCATTTT
TRBV5-1	.	few	TRBJ2-6	CASSPQGSGANVLTF	TGCGCCAGCAGCCCACAGGGTTCTGGGGCCAACGTCCTGACTTTC
TRBV7-2	.	few	TRBJ1-5	CASSFGPIEGSQHF	TGTGCCAGCAGCTTTGGGCCGATAGAGGGATCCCAGCATTTT
TRBV28	.	.	TRBJ2-3	CASSPYWTEDSTDTQYF	TGTGCCAGCAGTCCCTACTGGACTGAAGATAGCACAGATACGCAGTATTTT
TRBV28	.	few	TRBJ2-4	CASSLGLLGKNIQYF	TGTGCCAGCAGTTTAGGCCTTTTGGGCAAAAACATTCAGTACTTC
TRBV7-3	.	few	TRBJ2-1	CASSSSRHNEQFF	TGTGCCAGCAGCTCCTCCCGGCACAATGAGCAGTTCTTC
TRBV2	TRBD2	many	TRBJ2-1	CATKIAGSSYNEQFF	TGTGCCACGAAAATAGCGGGGAGCTCCTACAATGAGCAGTTCTTC
TRBV20-1	.	.	TRBJ1-5	CSASYSGWGSNQPQHF	TGCAGTGCTAGCTACAGCGGTTGGGGAAGCAATCAGCCCCAGCATTTT
TRBV7-9	TRBD2	few	TRBJ2-2	CASSTSGRARAGELFF	TGTGCCAGCAGCACTAGCGGGAGGGCCCGAGCCGGGGAGCTGTTTTTT
TRBV5-1	.	few	TRBJ2-5	CASSGTSKETQYF	TGCGCCAGCAGTGGGACCTCAAAAGAGACCCAGTACTTC